This entry lists 10 T cell receptor beta chains sequenced from one sample in a study of PD-L1 blockade in urothelial cancer. The repertoire was sequenced with immunoSEQ multiplex PCR; TCRdb's copy has only in-frame clones and lacks some. There are about 74,000 clones in the sample; roughly nine tenths occur only once, and around 4.8% lies in the top ten. The sample's time point: pretreatment peripheral blood. The sample was PBMCs, taken around atezolizumab (anti-PD-L1) treatment. The receptors stem from a man between 65 and 85 years old with urothelial cancer.

This chain uses TRBV25-1 with TRBJ2-7; D uncertain. CDR1 is MGHDK and CDR2 is SYGVNS in the germline V gene. Deletions cut 1 base from V and 1 base from J, with 5 bases between. The CDR3 sequence is 13 residues long. In DNA form, the CDR3 reads TGTGCCAGCAGTGAATGGCAGTCCTACGAGCAGTACTTC. It is translated as CASSEWQSYEQYF.

The chain has TRBV7-8 and TRBJ2-2; weak D call: TRBD2 (5 bases). With 1 base removed from V and 5 bases from J, the gap between germline ends came to 14 bases. The CDR3 totals 16 residues. Germline V gives CDR1 SGHVS, CDR2 FQNEAQ. DNA of the CDR3: TGTGCCAGCAGCTTAGAAGAACTAGTGGGAACCGGGGAGCTGTTTTTT. Its translation: CASSLEELVGTGELFF.

The CDR3 spells CATPGTDTQYF. Here the CDR3 DNA reads TGTGCCACCCCAGGCACAGATACGCAGTATTTT. This rearrangement joins TRBV27 to TRBJ2-3; D ambiguous. The CDR3 sequence is 11 residues long. Trimming took off 10 bases at V and 1 base at J, with 6 bases between the two ends. Germline-derived CDR1 and CDR2 are MNHEY and SMNVEV (reference sequence).

The CDR3 reads CASTSGQKGDGYTF. The CDR3 nucleotides read TGCGCCAGCACCTCGGGGCAGAAGGGGGATGGCTACACCTTC. The rearrangement links TRBV5-1 to TRBJ1-2; D might be TRBD1 (6 bases). Germline V gene data show CDR1 as SGHRS and CDR2 as YFSETQ. Trimming pared 6 bases from V and 6 bases from J, leaving 18 bases between. CDR3 length: 14 residues.

The chain employs TRBV19 and TRBJ2-2; 8 positions agree with TRBD1. Germline values: CDR1 LNHDA, CDR2 SQIVND (reference sequence). The ends lost 5 bases at V and 5 bases at J; junction bases unmatched: 7. The CDR3 has 15 residues. The CDR3 coding sequence is TGTGCCAGTAGTTGGGCAGGGGGCACAACCGGGGAGCTGTTTTTT. Its translation: CASSWAGGTTGELFF. Full variable domain (rest looked up from reference TRBV19 and TRBJ2-2): DGGITQSPKYLFRKEGQNVTLSCEQNLNHDAMYWYRQDPGQGLRLIYYSQIVNDFQKGDIAEGYSVSREKKESFPLTVTSAQKNPTAFYLCASSWAGGTTGELFFGEGSRLTVL.

This clone has only one observation. The rearrangement uses TRBV19 and TRBJ2-3; tentative D call: TRBD1 (5 bases). The CDR3 consists of 14 residues. Trimming shortened V by 3 bases and J by 4 bases, and 11 bases separated the two germline ends. Germline loops: CDR1 LNHDA, CDR2 SQIVND (reference sequence). The CDR3 nucleotides read TGTGCCAGTAGTATGACAGTCACGGCAGATACGCAGTATTTT. Encoded protein: CASSMTVTADTQYF. The full variable domain, in which reference TRBV19 and TRBJ2-3 provide the parts outside the CDR3, is DGGITQSPKYLFRKEGQNVTLSCEQNLNHDAMYWYRQDPGQGLRLIYYSQIVNDFQKGDIAEGYSVSREKKESFPLTVTSAQKNPTAFYLCASSMTVTADTQYFGPGTRLTVL.

The chain couples TRBV6-4 to TRBJ2-1; TRBD2 is a possible D gene (6 bases). The CDR3 covers 14 residues. Trimming pared 3 bases from V and 6 bases from J, leaving 12 bases between. Germline V gene lookup returns CDR1 MRHNA and CDR2 SNTAGT. The CDR3 nucleotides read TGTGCCAGCAGTGAGGCGGGAAGCTCCAATGAGCAGTTCTTC. This sequence encodes CASSEAGSSNEQFF.

This sequence joins TRBV5-6 and TRBJ2-7; 7 nucleotides line up with TRBD1. The CDR3 has 17 amino acids. Losses at the gene ends were 0 bases for V and 2 bases for J; bases not matched to a gene: 11. Germline values: CDR1 SGHDT, CDR2 YYEEEE. CDR3 nucleotide sequence: TGTGCCAGCAGCTTGGAGGGAAAGGGACAGACGGCCTACGAGCAGTACTTC. This translates into CASSLEGKGQTAYEQYF. Full variable domain (missing parts from reference TRBV5-6 and TRBJ2-7): DAGVTQSPTHLIKTRGQQVTLRCSPKSGHDTVSWYQQALGQGPQFIFQYYEEEERQRGNFPDRFSGHQFPNYSSELNVNALLLGDSALYLCASSLEGKGQTAYEQYFGPGTRLTVT.

The chain employs TRBV27 and TRBJ2-5, with D tentatively TRBD1 (5 bases). CDR3 length equals 15 residues. Trimming stripped 2 bases from V and 2 bases from J, with 12 bases between. Germline V gives CDR1 MNHEY, CDR2 SMNVEV (reference sequence). CDR3 protein: CASSLIGRVQETQYF. CDR3 DNA: TGTGCCAGCAGTTTAATAGGCAGGGTGCAAGAGACCCAGTACTTC.

The chain links TRBV30 to TRBJ2-5; D might be TRBD2 (6 bases). Germline values: CDR1 GTSNPN, CDR2 SVGIG (reference sequence). V shed 3 bases and J shed 5 bases, with 13 bases lying between them. The CDR3 runs to 13 residues. CDR3 coding DNA: TGTGCCTGGAGCGGAGGGCCCCCTGAGACCCAGTACTTC. Translated, it gives CAWSGGPPETQYF.